The clone carrying this TCR beta chain was detected a few times. Its antigen remains unidentified. The data belong to a study of T-cell memory formation after mild COVID-19. In the study overall: Largely donor-specific TCR clusters were found.

Unmatched junction bases numbered 14, after V lost 3 bases and J lost 9 bases. The germline gives CDR1 SGHDN, CDR2 FVKESK. There are 17 residues in the CDR3. MiXCR, run by TCRdb on the 5' RACE reads, gives a single entry per CDR3 protein. The sample lists fewer than 700,000 distinct CDR3 sequences, 20% to 25% occurring once. The study, taken as a whole, reports: Clones that contracted from day 15 to 85 were balanced CD4/CD8, while later expanders leaned CD4+. Proof of SARS-CoV-2 specificity was absent for the second-wave clones that crested on day 37.

The chain joins TRBV14 to TRBJ1-6, with 7 bases aligning to TRBD1. This TCR was recovered from an adult woman who had mild COVID-19 (a few samples of this study predate the infection). Cell type and time point are not known. The specimen sequenced was PBMCs or a T cell subset sorted from them (not recorded which). DNA for the CDR3: TGTGCCAGCAGCCAGGATCCCAGGGACAGCCCAATTTCACCCCTCCACTTT. Its translation is CASSQDPRDSPISPLHF.